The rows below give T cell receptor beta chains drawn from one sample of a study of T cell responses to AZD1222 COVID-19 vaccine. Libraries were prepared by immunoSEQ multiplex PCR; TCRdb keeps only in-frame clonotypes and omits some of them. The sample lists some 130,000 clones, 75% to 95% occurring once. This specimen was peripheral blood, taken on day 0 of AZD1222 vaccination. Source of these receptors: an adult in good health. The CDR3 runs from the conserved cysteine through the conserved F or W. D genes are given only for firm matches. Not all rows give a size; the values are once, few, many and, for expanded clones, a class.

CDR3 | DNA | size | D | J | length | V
CASSLELMNTEAFF | TGTGCCAGCAGCTTAGAACTGATGAACACTGAAGCTTTCTTT | NA | NA | TRBJ1-1 | 14 | TRBV11-2
CASSLKPLHGLNTEAFF | TGTGCCAGCAGTTTAAAACCCCTCCACGGGCTGAACACTGAAGCTTTCTTT | NA | NA | TRBJ1-1 | 17 | TRBV28
CASSLSLGQVSQLFF | TGTGCCAGCAGTTTATCCCTAGGACAGGTCAGCCAACTGTTTTTT | NA | TRBD1 | TRBJ1-4 | 15 | TRBV27
CAIRRDMNTEAFF | TGTGCCATCAGAAGGGATATGAACACTGAAGCTTTCTTT | NA | NA | TRBJ1-1 | 13 | TRBV10-3
CASSLQGGNTEAFF | TGTGCCAGCAGCTTACAGGGAGGGAACACTGAAGCTTTCTTT | once | NA | TRBJ1-1 | 14 | TRBV7-2
CASSPTGNQPQHF | TGTGCCAGCAGCCCTACAGGCAATCAGCCCCAGCATTTT | NA | NA | TRBJ1-5 | 13 | TRBV28
CASSPGAQGSSYEQYF | TGTGCCAGCAGCCCAGGGGCTCAGGGTTCTTCCTACGAGCAGTACTTC | NA | NA | TRBJ2-7 | 16 | TRBV7-2
CASSPLYEQYF | TGTGCCAGCAGTCCACTCTACGAGCAGTACTTC | few | NA | TRBJ2-7 | 11 | TRBV7-2
CASSPGRETEAFF | TGTGCCAGCTCACCAGGGAGAGAGACTGAAGCTTTCTTT | NA | NA | TRBJ1-1 | 13 | TRBV18
CASSTDIGEKLFF | TGTGCCAGCAGCACCGACATCGGTGAAAAACTGTTTTTT | NA | NA | TRBJ1-4 | 13 | TRBV9
CAWSASEPNEKLFF | TGTGCCTGGAGTGCGTCGGAACCAAATGAAAAACTGTTTTTT | NA | NA | TRBJ1-4 | 14 | TRBV30
CASRGGRVTGELFF | TGTGCCAGCAGGGGGGGCCGGGTCACCGGGGAGCTGTTTTTT | NA | NA | TRBJ2-2 | 14 | TRBV2
CASSPHSRGAYEQYF | TGTGCCAGCTCCCCTCATTCCCGGGGAGCCTACGAGCAGTACTTC | NA | NA | TRBJ2-7 | 15 | TRBV18
CASSSDLFNEQFF | TGTGCCAGCAGCTCCGACCTGTTCAATGAGCAGTTCTTC | NA | NA | TRBJ2-1 | 13 | TRBV9
CAAGGEDPEAFF | TGCGCCGCCGGGGGGGAAGACCCTGAAGCTTTCTTT | NA | NA | TRBJ1-1 | 12 | TRBV4-1
CASSQDSSNRYGYTF | TGCGCCAGCAGCCAAGACAGCTCCAACAGGTATGGCTACACCTTC | NA | NA | TRBJ1-2 | 15 | TRBV4-1
CASSPSPVAEAFF | TGTGCCAGCAGCCCCAGCCCAGTCGCTGAAGCTTTCTTT | NA | NA | TRBJ1-1 | 13 | TRBV11-3
CASSPDLNYGYTF | TGTGCCAGCAGTCCCGATCTTAACTATGGCTACACCTTC | NA | NA | TRBJ1-2 | 13 | TRBV27
CSARAGYGYTF | TGCAGTGCTAGAGCAGGATATGGCTACACCTTC | once | NA | TRBJ1-2 | 11 | TRBV20-1
CASSQDLGGPDSYNEQFF | TGTGCCAGCAGCCAAGATTTAGGGGGACCAGACTCCTACAATGAGCAGTTCTTC | once | NA | TRBJ2-1 | 18 | TRBV3-1/TRBV3-2
CASRGGVRSQHF | TGTGCCAGCAGGGGCGGGGTCCGGTCCCAGCATTTT | NA | NA | TRBJ1-5 | 12 | TRBV28
CASSLTGNGEAFF | TGTGCCAGCAGCTTAACGGGGAATGGTGAAGCTTTCTTT | NA | NA | TRBJ1-1 | 13 | TRBV7-3
CASSSPVFNNEQFF | TGTGCCAGCAGCTCCCCGGTCTTCAACAATGAGCAGTTCTTC | NA | NA | TRBJ2-1 | 14 | TRBV7-9
CATRSGLRDTQYF | TGTGCCACCAGATCGGGATTGAGAGATACGCAGTATTTT | NA | NA | TRBJ2-3 | 13 | TRBV15
CSVAFRGELQPQHF | TGCAGCGTTGCGTTCAGGGGCGAGTTGCAGCCCCAGCATTTT | NA | NA | TRBJ1-5 | 14 | TRBV29-1
CAISESPLGEAFF | TGTGCCATCAGTGAGTCCCCGCTGGGAGAAGCTTTCTTT | few | NA | TRBJ1-1 | 13 | TRBV10-3
CAWSDRVAYEQYF | TGTGCCTGGAGTGACAGGGTAGCCTACGAGCAGTACTTC | NA | NA | TRBJ2-7 | 13 | TRBV30
CASRSAVSGNTIYF | TGTGCCAGTAGGTCTGCTGTCTCTGGAAACACCATATATTTT | NA | NA | TRBJ1-3 | 14 | TRBV19
CASSDSSQGWDTQYF | TGTGCCAGCAGTGACTCTAGCCAGGGCTGGGATACGCAGTATTTT | NA | NA | TRBJ2-3 | 15 | TRBV6-4
CASSEAGAYNQPQHF | TGTGCCAGCAGTGAAGCAGGGGCCTACAATCAGCCCCAGCATTTT | NA | NA | TRBJ1-5 | 15 | TRBV6-1
CASSLETSRETQYF | TGTGCCAGCAGCTTGGAAACTAGCAGAGAGACCCAGTACTTC | NA | NA | TRBJ2-5 | 14 | TRBV5-4
CASSLAGLSNQPQHF | TGTGCCAGCAGCTTAGCGGGTCTTAGCAATCAGCCCCAGCATTTT | NA | NA | TRBJ1-5 | 15 | TRBV7-2
CASSFLQLSGNTGELFF | TGTGCCAGCAGTTTTTTGCAGCTTAGCGGTAACACCGGGGAGCTGTTTTTT | NA | NA | TRBJ2-2 | 17 | TRBV27
CAHLGLGGYTF | TGTGCCCACCTAGGGCTCGGCGGCTACACCTTC | NA | NA | TRBJ1-2 | 11 | TRBV6-5
CASSQDYETGFTDTQYF | TGCGCCAGCAGCCAAGATTACGAGACAGGATTCACAGATACGCAGTATTTT | NA | NA | TRBJ2-3 | 17 | TRBV4-3
CASSLASTGAVYTF | TGCGCCAGCAGCTTGGCCTCGACAGGGGCGGTTTACACCTTC | NA | TRBD1 | TRBJ1-2 | 14 | TRBV5-1
CASSAGQGTSPLHF | TGCGCCAGCAGCGCCGGACAGGGTACTTCACCCCTCCACTTT | NA | TRBD1 | TRBJ1-6 | 14 | TRBV5-1
CASTTTRIPGLNTEAFF | TGTGCCAGTACCACAACACGGATCCCAGGTCTGAACACTGAAGCTTTCTTT | once | NA | TRBJ1-1 | 17 | TRBV19
CASSLTGLRELFF | TGTGCCAGTAGTTTGACAGGACTTCGGGAGCTGTTTTTT | few | NA | TRBJ2-2 | 13 | TRBV19
CASSLWGTSSYNSPLHF | TGCGCCAGCAGCTTGTGGGGTACTAGCTCCTATAATTCACCCCTCCACTTT | NA | NA | TRBJ1-6 | 17 | TRBV5-1
CAPFGVDSTYEQYF | TGTGCCCCGTTTGGGGTAGACTCTACTTACGAGCAGTACTTC | NA | NA | TRBJ2-7 | 14 | TRBV28
CATKPRGGTSNQPQHF | TGTGCCACCAAACCCCGTGGGGGCACTAGCAATCAGCCCCAGCATTTT | NA | NA | TRBJ1-5 | 16 | TRBV10-3
CASSKQGGVEFF | TGTGCCAGCAGTAAACAGGGAGGGGTCGAGTTCTTC | NA | NA | TRBJ2-1 | 12 | TRBV7-2
CASSLAGDYSTEAFF | TGCGCCAGCAGCTTGGCTGGGGATTATAGCACTGAAGCTTTCTTT | once | NA | TRBJ1-1 | 15 | TRBV5-1
CASSELTSNEQYF | TGCGCCAGCAGTGAGTTAACTAGCAACGAGCAGTACTTC | few | NA | TRBJ2-7 | 13 | TRBV10-1